This TCR beta chain derives from a study of T cells in localized non-small cell lung cancer. Study results and caveats: An association was observed between higher blood T cell density and longer overall survival. Only one tumor region went through sequencing, so heterogeneity may still be there. Uninvolved adjacent lung had higher T cell clonality than tumor and all other tissues. Median detection of top 100 tumor clones in adjacent lung was approximately 50 clones.

Note on this clone: What it recognizes is unknown.

Trimming stripped 8 bases from V and 1 base from J, with 8 bases between. The length of the CDR3 is 13 residues. The V gene's germline CDR1 is ENHRY and CDR2 SYGVKD. Assay used: immunoSEQ multiplex PCR; TCRdb lists only in-frame clones, some missing. The table lists 25,000 to 40,000 clones, around three quarters of them singletons. This TCR was recovered from a male donor aged 60 or over with stage III squamous cell lung carcinoma. This specimen was peripheral blood, taken before any cancer treatment. J is TRBJ2-2 and V is TRBV10-3; the D gene could be TRBD1 or TRBD2 (5 bases each). The chain's CDR3 is CAIGTKNTGELFF. In DNA, the CDR3 is TGTGCCATCGGGACCAAGAACACCGGGGAGCTGTTTTTT.